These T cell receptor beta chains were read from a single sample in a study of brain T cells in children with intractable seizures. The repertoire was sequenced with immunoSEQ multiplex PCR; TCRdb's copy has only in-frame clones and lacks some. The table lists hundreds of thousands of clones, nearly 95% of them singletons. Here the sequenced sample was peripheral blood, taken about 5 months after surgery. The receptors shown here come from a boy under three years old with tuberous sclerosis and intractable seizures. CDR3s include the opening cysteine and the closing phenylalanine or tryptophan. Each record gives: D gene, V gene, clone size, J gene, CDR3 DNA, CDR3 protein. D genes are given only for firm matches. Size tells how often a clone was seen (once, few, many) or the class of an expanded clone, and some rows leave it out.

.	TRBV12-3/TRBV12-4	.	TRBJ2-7	TGTGCCAGCAGCATGGGACCGGTCTACGAGCAGTACTTC	CASSMGPVYEQYF
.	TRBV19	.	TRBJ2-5	TGTGCCAGTAGTATAGTGGTGTGGGCAGTTCAAGAGACCCAGTACTTC	CASSIVVWAVQETQYF
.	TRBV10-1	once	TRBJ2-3	TGCGCCAGCAGTAGCGGAACCCCCACAGATACGCAGTATTTT	CASSSGTPTDTQYF
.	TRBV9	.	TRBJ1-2	TGTGCCAGCAGCCTCAAAGACAGAGCTGGCTACACCTTC	CASSLKDRAGYTF
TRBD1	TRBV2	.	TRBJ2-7	TGTGCCAGCAGTAATTTTGACAGGGACTACGAGCAGTACTTC	CASSNFDRDYEQYF
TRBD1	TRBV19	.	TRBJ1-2	TGTGCCAGTAGGCACAAACAGGGGACGGAGAGTTATGGCTACACCTTC	CASRHKQGTESYGYTF
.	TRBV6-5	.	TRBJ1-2	TGTGCCAGCAGTACTGTGGGGAGGAGCGGCTATGGCTACACCTTC	CASSTVGRSGYGYTF
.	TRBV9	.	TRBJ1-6	TGTGCCAGCAGCGTAGGGGGGGTCTATTCACCCCTCCACTTT	CASSVGGVYSPLHF
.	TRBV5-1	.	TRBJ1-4	TGCGCCAGCAGCCCCGGGGCCATCAACATTGCTAATGAAAAACTGTTTTTT	CASSPGAINIANEKLFF
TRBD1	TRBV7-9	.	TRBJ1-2	TGTGCCAGCAGCTTTGGACAGGGGGTCGACTATGGCTACACCTTC	CASSFGQGVDYGYTF
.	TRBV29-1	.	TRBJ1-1	TGCAGCGTAGAAACGGGACATCAGAACACTGAAGCTTTCTTT	CSVETGHQNTEAFF
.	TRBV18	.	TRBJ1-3	TGTGCCAGCACCCCCTCGGGGGGAAACACCATATATTTT	CASTPSGGNTIYF
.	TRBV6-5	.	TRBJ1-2	TGTGCCAGCAGTTACTCATCGGCCGGACACTATGGCTACACCTTC	CASSYSSAGHYGYTF
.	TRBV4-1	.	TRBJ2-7	TGCGCCAGCAGCCAAGGGGATGGCCTGCCCTACGAGCAGTACTTC	CASSQGDGLPYEQYF
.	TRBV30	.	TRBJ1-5	TGTGCCTGGGGGGCGGGCCCCAATAGCAATCAGCCCCAGCATTTT	CAWGAGPNSNQPQHF
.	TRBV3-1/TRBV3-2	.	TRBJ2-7	TGTGCCAGCAGCCAAGATGGGGGAACACCCCCGGTCTTCGAGCAGTACTTC	CASSQDGGTPPVFEQYF
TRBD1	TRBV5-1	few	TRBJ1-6	TGCGCCAGCAGCTTGGAGGGACAGCTTAATTCACCCCTCCACTTT	CASSLEGQLNSPLHF
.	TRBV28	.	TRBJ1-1	TGTGCCAGCAGCCAGAACATGAACACTGAAGCTTTCTTT	CASSQNMNTEAFF
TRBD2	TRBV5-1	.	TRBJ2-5	TGCGCCAGCAGAGTTAGCGGGAGGGCCCAAGAGACCCAGTACTTC	CASRVSGRAQETQYF
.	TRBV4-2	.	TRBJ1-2	TGTGCCAGCAGCCCCCCAGGGGAAAGTGTATCGTGGGGCTACACCTTC	CASSPPGESVSWGYTF
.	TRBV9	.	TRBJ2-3	TGTGCCAGCAGCGTATCCAGGGGTTACACAGATACGCAGTATTTT	CASSVSRGYTDTQYF
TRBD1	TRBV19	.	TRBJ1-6	TGTGCCAGTAGTCCTGACAGGGTGGGGTCTTCACCCCTCCACTTT	CASSPDRVGSSPLHF
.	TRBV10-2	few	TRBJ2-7	TGCGCCAGCAGATCGGGGGCGACTAGCTTGAGCTACGAGCAGTACTTC	CASRSGATSLSYEQYF
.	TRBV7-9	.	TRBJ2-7	TGTGCCAGCAGCCCTGCACGGGGACCCTACGAGCAGTACTTC	CASSPARGPYEQYF
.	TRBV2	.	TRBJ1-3	TGTGCCAGCAGTGCCGACAAGGCGGTAAACACCATATATTTT	CASSADKAVNTIYF
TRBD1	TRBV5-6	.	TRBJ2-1	TGTGCCAGCAGCTTTTTGACAGGGCCAAATGAGCAGTTCTTC	CASSFLTGPNEQFF
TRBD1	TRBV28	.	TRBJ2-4	TGTGCCAGCAGTTCCTCCGGGACAGGAGGAATCTACATTCAGTACTTC	CASSSSGTGGIYIQYF
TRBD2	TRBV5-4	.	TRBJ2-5	TGTGCCAGCAGCCCGGGGGGGGGACAAGAGACCCAGTACTTC	CASSPGGGQETQYF
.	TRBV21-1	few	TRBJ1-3	TGTGCCAGCAGCAAGTCGGACTTAGAGGGGACCGGGAACACCATATATTTT	CASSKSDLEGTGNTIYF
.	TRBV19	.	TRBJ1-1	TGTGCCAGTGAGGGGCAGGGAGGTCGGGCTTTCTTT	CASEGQGGRAFF
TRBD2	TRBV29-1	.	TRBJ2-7	TGCAGCGGGGAGGGCGAGCAGTACTTC	CSGEGEQYF
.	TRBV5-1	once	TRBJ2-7	TGCGCCAGCAGCTTGGACAGGAGCCCGACCTACGAGCAGTACTTC	CASSLDRSPTYEQYF